These T cell receptor beta chains were read from a single sample in a study of blood T cells in healthy people across ages. A single record per CDR3 protein comes from TCRdb applying MiXCR to the 5' RACE reads. The profile shows fewer than 1.5 million distinct CDR3 sequences, approximately 40% of them singletons. The sequencing input was blood. The receptors come from a woman between 18 and 30 years old in good health. Each CDR3 is given with its conserved first and last residue. Each record gives: CDR3 length, clone size, V gene, D gene, J gene, CDR3 protein, CDR3 DNA. D genes are given only for firm matches. For some rows the clone size is stated as once, few or many, or as a class when expanded; others skip it.

11	once	TRBV20-1	.	TRBJ1-5	CSVPGDQPQHF	TGCAGTGTTCCGGGTGATCAGCCCCAGCATTTT
16	.	TRBV4-1	.	TRBJ1-6	CASSRIANSYNSPLHF	TGCGCCAGCAGCCGAATTGCTAACTCCTATAATTCACCCCTCCACTTT
16	.	TRBV5-6	.	TRBJ2-2	CASSQTGRTNTGELFF	TGTGCCAGCAGCCAGACAGGACGGACAAACACCGGGGAGCTGTTTTTT
12	many	TRBV20-1	.	TRBJ2-5	CSASGSAETQYF	TGCAGTGCTAGCGGTAGCGCAGAGACCCAGTACTTC
14	once	TRBV20-1	.	TRBJ1-2	CSARDGTSPGGYTF	TGCAGTGCTAGAGACGGGACCTCTCCCGGGGGCTACACCTTC
15	.	TRBV19	TRBD1	TRBJ1-2	CASSAEQGAIRGYTF	TGTGCCAGTAGTGCCGAACAGGGGGCGATTCGTGGCTACACCTTC
14	.	TRBV21-1	.	TRBJ1-2	CASSGGQRYYGYTF	TGTGCCAGCAGTGGGGGACAGCGTTACTATGGCTACACCTTC
14	.	TRBV14	.	TRBJ1-2	CASSQGLIQYGYTF	TGTGCCAGCAGCCAAGGTCTAATACAATATGGCTACACCTTC
15	few	TRBV7-3	.	TRBJ1-2	CASSLTGGENYGYTF	TGTGCCAGCAGCTTAACGGGCGGGGAGAACTATGGCTACACCTTC
13	.	TRBV7-9	.	TRBJ1-1	CASRALTSTEAFF	TGTGCCAGCCGGGCACTTACGAGCACTGAAGCTTTCTTT
15	.	TRBV2	TRBD2	TRBJ2-5	CASSEAGLARETQYF	TGTGCCAGCAGTGAAGCGGGACTAGCACGGGAGACCCAGTACTTC
14	.	TRBV5-1	.	TRBJ2-3	CVSMVGGHGDTQYF	TGCGTCAGCATGGTCGGGGGGCACGGAGATACGCAGTATTTT
18	few	TRBV20-1	TRBD2	TRBJ2-7	CSARDNGEAGATSYEQYF	TGCAGTGCTAGAGATAACGGAGAAGCGGGGGCCACCTCCTACGAGCAGTACTTC
12	.	TRBV30	.	TRBJ2-1	CAWSGGTYEQFF	TGTGCCTGGAGTGGCGGGACCTACGAGCAGTTCTTC
15	.	TRBV10-1	.	TRBJ2-1	CASSVGQGNYNEQFF	TGCGCCAGCAGTGTAGGTCAGGGGAACTACAATGAGCAGTTCTTC
18	.	TRBV2	TRBD1	TRBJ2-7	CASRPELTGSRPTYEQYF	TGTGCCAGCAGACCCGAGCTGACAGGGTCGAGACCTACCTACGAGCAGTACTTC